This T cell receptor (beta chain) was recorded in a study of blood T cell repertoires in COVID-19 (TCRdb year 2020). With regard to the full study: The collaborator samples originated in the United States, Italy and Spain and spanned the acute and convalescent phases of COVID-19. The repertoires were released in a freely available public database intended as a resource for research on the immune response to SARS-CoV-2. Where available, HLA class I and class II types were taken from metadata supplied by the sample provider and were not determined by assay-based typing. The samples were drawn from two sources: the first 160 participants of the ongoing ImmuneRACE study, and 1,000 to 1,500 subjects contributed by 6 global collaborators. The material from the prospective study consisted of cDNA or gDNA derived from T cells, B-cell-depleted T cells, or PBMCs. The dataset comprised deeply sampled blood TCRbeta repertoires from subjects exposed to, actively infected with, or recovered from COVID-19. Nearly every sample came with metadata listing a de-identified subject ID, COVID-19 status, age in years and sex.

Study-wide conclusions, independent of this receptor: How much clinical and demographic metadata was included differed by source and by participant, and the metadata was provided uncurated.

One collaborating source in Seattle enrolled patients during active infection and followed them longitudinally through the course of disease. Each collaborating institution followed its own protocols to collect whole blood in K2EDTA tubes. Collaborator samples were shipped for TCRbeta analysis as frozen whole blood, isolated PBMCs, or DNA extracted from either sample type. Regarding this clone: Its cognate antigen has yet to be identified. Within one base of it there is no much larger clone, and no base qualities were kept.

The immunoSEQ Assay, a bias-controlled multiplex PCR, was used to amplify TCRbeta CDR3 regions from genomic DNA. In the original analysis: The number of nucleated cells in each sample was estimated from the amplification of reference gene primers within the assay. To quantify the absolute abundance of each unique TCRbeta CDR3 rearrangement, sequence reads were collapsed and filtered. For each sample, productive Simpson clonality was calculated by taking the square root of Simpson's diversity index across productive rearrangements. This is the immuneACCESS table as TCRdb keeps it, with only in-frame sequences that have V and J called. A part of the clones is gone; compared with another copy, unresolved V genes explain less than half, and the rest is unexplained. V and J calls and clone size are as listed in that table; D and trimming were resolved from the DNA. Present in this sample are about 150,000 clones, roughly 84% of which were seen just once. The top ten hold around 8.1% of the sample.

What was sequenced was peripheral blood. This sequence was found in a woman aged 60-75 years with COVID-19, enrolled during active disease.

The CDR3 region: CASILSGTGIKAFF. The nucleotide sequence reads TGTGCCAGCATCCTTAGTGGGACAGGAATCAAAGCTTTCTTT. The rearrangement joined TRBV28 to TRBJ1-1, with 8 bases aligning to TRBD1. Measured from the cysteine to the phenylalanine, the CDR3 is 14 residues long. Here the CDR3 DNA is all that survives: 42 bases in frame from base 1. V and J are trimmed by 7 bases and 9 bases, and the gene matches miss 13 bases of the junction. CDR1 and CDR2 (MDHEN, SYDVKM) derive from the germline V gene.